This T cell receptor (beta chain) was retrieved from a study of shared clonotypes between healthy human individuals. When replicate PCRs were run on sorted subsets, they used about 200 ng DNA, about 30,000 T cell genomes. Clones were sequenced by immunoSEQ multiplex PCR, and TCRdb holds only the in-frame ones, with some missing. The sample contains under 200,000 clones, about 93% of which appear only once. General study points: Non-shared clonotypes were found to have lower generation probabilities than the clonotypes that were shared by all four of the sorted-subset donors.

The CDR3 runs 16 residues. V was pared by 6 bases and J by 5 bases, with 22 bases between. Germline-derived CDR1 and CDR2 are SEHNR and FQNEAQ (reference sequence). As to this clone: Its antigen is currently unknown.

The receptor was derived from a woman between 25 and 40 years old in good health. The chain carries TRBV7-9 and TRBJ2-5; possibly TRBD1 or TRBD2 for D (5 bases each). Sequencing used naive CD4+ T cells sorted from blood. The subset was: CD45RA+ positively selected. The CDR3 loop is CASRSTPDQRGETQYF. CDR3 sequence (DNA): TGTGCCAGCAGATCAACACCGGACCAGAGGGGTGAGACCCAGTACTTC.